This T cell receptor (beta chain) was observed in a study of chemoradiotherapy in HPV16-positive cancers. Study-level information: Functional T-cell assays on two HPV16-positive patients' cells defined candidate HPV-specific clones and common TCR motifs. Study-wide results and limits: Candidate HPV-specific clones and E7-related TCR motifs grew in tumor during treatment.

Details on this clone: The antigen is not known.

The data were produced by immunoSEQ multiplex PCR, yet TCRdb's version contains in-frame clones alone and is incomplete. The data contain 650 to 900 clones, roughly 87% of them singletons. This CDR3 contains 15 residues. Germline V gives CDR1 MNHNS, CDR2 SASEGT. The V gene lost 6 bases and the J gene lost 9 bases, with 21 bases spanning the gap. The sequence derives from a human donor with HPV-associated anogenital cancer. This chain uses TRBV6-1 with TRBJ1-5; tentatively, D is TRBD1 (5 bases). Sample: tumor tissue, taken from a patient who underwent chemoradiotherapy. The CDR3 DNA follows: TGTGCCAGCAGCCACACACCGGACACCGGTGCGCCCCAGCATTTT. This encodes CASSHTPDTGAPQHF.